The T cell receptor (beta chain) under discussion was sequenced for a study of shared clonotypes between healthy human individuals. Findings and limits, study-wide: The authors sampled blood alone, and tissue repertoires likely differ.

Germline-derived CDR1 and CDR2 are SQVTM and ANQGSEA. The CDR3 runs 12 residues. The V segment lost 7 bases and the J segment 4 bases; nucleotides outside the gene matches: 3. In regard to this clone: The antigen is not known.

Using immunoSEQ multiplex PCR, the repertoire was profiled, and TCRdb retains in-frame clones only, with some absent. The sample records 980,000 or so clones, 70% to 85% being singletons. This clonotype originated in a young man in good health. Input material: memory CD4+ T cells sorted from blood. As for subset: CD45RA-negative fraction. V and J are TRBV29-1 and TRBJ2-3; 9 bases line up with TRBD1. The CDR3 protein is CSARQGADTQYF. The CDR3 DNA is TGCAGCGCAAGACAGGGGGCAGATACGCAGTATTTT.